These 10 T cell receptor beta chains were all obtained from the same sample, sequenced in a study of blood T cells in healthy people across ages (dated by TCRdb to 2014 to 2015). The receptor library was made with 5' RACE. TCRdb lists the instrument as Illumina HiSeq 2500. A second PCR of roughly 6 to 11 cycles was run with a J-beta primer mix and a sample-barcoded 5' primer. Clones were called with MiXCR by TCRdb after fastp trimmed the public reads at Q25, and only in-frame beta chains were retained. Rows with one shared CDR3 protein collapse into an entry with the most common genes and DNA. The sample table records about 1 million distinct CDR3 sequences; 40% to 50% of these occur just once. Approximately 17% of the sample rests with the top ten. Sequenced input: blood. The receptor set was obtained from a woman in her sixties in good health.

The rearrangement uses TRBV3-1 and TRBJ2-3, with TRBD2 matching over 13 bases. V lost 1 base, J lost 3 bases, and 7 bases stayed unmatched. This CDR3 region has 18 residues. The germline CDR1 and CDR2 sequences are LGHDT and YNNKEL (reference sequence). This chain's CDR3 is CASSQARLAGGPTDTQYF. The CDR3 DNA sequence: TGTGCCAGCAGCCAAGCCCGACTAGCGGGAGGTCCTACAGATACGCAGTATTTT.

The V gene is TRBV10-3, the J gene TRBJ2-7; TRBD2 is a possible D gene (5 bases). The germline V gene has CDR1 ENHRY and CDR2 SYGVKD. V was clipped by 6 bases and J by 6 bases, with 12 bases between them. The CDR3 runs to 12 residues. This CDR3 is CAISSNRGEQYF. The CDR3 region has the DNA TGTGCCATCAGCTCGAATCGGGGCGAGCAGTACTTC.

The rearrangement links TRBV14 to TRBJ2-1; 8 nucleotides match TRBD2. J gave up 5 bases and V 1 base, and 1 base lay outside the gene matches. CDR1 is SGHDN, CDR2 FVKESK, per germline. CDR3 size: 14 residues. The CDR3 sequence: CASSQVAGNNEQFF. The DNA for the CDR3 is TGTGCCAGCAGCCAAGTAGCGGGAAACAATGAGCAGTTCTTC.

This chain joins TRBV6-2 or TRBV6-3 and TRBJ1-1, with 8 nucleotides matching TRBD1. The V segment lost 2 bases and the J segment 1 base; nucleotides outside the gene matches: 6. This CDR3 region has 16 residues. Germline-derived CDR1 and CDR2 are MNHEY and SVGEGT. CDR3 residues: CASSYRQGASNTEAFF. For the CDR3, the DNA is TGTGCCAGCAGTTACCGGCAGGGGGCTTCGAACACTGAAGCTTTCTTT.

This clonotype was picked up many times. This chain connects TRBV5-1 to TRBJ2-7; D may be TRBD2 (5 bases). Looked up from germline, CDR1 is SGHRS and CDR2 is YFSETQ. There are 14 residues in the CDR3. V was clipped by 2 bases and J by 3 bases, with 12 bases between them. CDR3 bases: TGCGCCAGCAGCTTAGCGGTTGGTAACTACGAGCAGTACTTC. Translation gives CASSLAVGNYEQYF.

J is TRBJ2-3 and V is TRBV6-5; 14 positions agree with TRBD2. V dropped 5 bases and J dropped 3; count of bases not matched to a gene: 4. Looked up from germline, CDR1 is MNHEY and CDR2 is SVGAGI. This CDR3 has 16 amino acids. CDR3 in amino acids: CASSRGLAGDTDTQYF. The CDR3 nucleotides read TGTGCCAGCAGTAGGGGACTAGCGGGAGATACAGATACGCAGTATTTT.

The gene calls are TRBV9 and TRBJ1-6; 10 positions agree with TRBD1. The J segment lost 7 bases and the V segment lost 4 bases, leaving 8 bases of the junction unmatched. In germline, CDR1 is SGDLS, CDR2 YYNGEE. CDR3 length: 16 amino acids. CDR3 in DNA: TGTGCCAGCAGCCCGCGGACAGGGGGAAGAAATTCACCCCTCCACTTT. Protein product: CASSPRTGGRNSPLHF. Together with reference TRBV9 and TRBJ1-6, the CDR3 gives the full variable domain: DSGVTQTPKHLITATGQRVTLRCSPRSGDLSVYWYQQSLDQGLQFLIQYYNGEERAKGNILERFSAQQFPDLHSELNLSSLELGDSALYFCASSPRTGGRNSPLHFGNGTRLTVT.

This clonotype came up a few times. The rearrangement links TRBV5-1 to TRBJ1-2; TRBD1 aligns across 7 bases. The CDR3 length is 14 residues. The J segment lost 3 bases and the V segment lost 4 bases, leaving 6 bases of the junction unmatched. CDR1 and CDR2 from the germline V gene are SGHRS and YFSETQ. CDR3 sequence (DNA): TGCGCCAGCAGCATCCTCAGGGGGGACTATGGCTACACCTTC. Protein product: CASSILRGDYGYTF.

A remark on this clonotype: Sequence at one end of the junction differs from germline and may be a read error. The CDR3: CASGLVGVGNTQYF. The CDR3 bases are TGCGCCAGCGGCTTGGTGGGAGTAGGAAATACGCAGTATTTT. The rearrangement links TRBV5-1 to TRBJ2-3, with a tentative D call TRBD2 (5 bases). The CDR3 covers 14 residues. The germline gives CDR1 SGHRS, CDR2 YFSETQ.

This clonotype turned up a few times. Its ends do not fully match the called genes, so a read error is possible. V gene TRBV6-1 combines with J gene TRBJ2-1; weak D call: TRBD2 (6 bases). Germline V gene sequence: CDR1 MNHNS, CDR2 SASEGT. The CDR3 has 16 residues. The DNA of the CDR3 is TGTGTCAGCAGTGAAGCGGGTCTGGACTCCTACAATGAGCAGTTCTTC. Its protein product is CVSSEAGLDSYNEQFF.